This T cell receptor beta chain is drawn from a study of metastatic and nonmetastatic thyroid tumors. Study summary: The study looked at repertoires side by side in blood and in tumor or nodule tissue from malignant and benign thyroid patients.

This CDR3 spans 11 amino acids. The germline V gene has CDR1 SGHRS and CDR2 YFSETQ. The V and J ends lost 7 bases and 8 bases respectively, with 10 bases between them. Study processing details: Across clinicopathological groups, CDR3 differences served as the basis for building a distant-metastasis classifier for papillary thyroid cancer. TCRdb re-called the PCR reads with MiXCR. Here the V and J calls rest on TCRdb's processing, not on the authors' analysis. The sample lists under 45,000 clones, roughly 36% occurring once. Study-wide results and caveats: Significantly greater TCR beta diversity was reportedly found in malignant thyroid tumors than in benign nodules (in blood and tumor).

Every patient underwent thyroid surgery untreated. In regard to this clone: As yet, its antigen is unknown.

The chain is built from TRBV5-1 and TRBJ2-1; D is uncertain. The sequenced material came from tumor tissue. The TCR comes from a female donor with papillary thyroid cancer or a benign thyroid nodule (not recorded which). Some clones in this sample may be carry-over from other donors' samples. Here the CDR3 reads CASSQVDEQFF. As DNA, the CDR3 is TGCGCCAGCTCGCAGGTGGATGAGCAGTTCTTC.